The rows below give T cell receptor beta chains drawn from one sample of a study of T cells after yellow fever vaccination. One entry per CDR3 protein, called by TCRdb with MiXCR from the 5' RACE reads. The data show about 580,000 distinct CDR3 sequences, about 15% seen once. Sample: PBMCs, taken around 5 days after the first yellow fever vaccination. Source of these receptors: a man younger than 30 who received the YFV17D yellow fever vaccine. CDR3s include the opening cysteine and the closing phenylalanine or tryptophan. Each record gives: D gene, J gene, clone size, V gene, CDR3 protein, CDR3 DNA. D genes are given only for firm matches. Size tells how often a clone was seen (once, few, many) or the class of an expanded clone, and some rows leave it out.

D gene: NA; J gene: TRBJ2-2; clone size: once; V gene: TRBV4-3; CDR3 protein: CASSQESAGGELFF; CDR3 DNA: TGCGCCAGCAGCCAAGAGTCCGCGGGCGGGGAGCTGTTTTTT
D gene: NA; J gene: TRBJ1-4; clone size: few; V gene: TRBV7-9; CDR3 protein: CASSLARGGGEKLFF; CDR3 DNA: TGTGCCAGCAGCTTAGCTCGCGGGGGAGGAGAAAAACTGTTTTTT
D gene: NA; J gene: TRBJ1-1; clone size: few; V gene: TRBV24-1; CDR3 protein: CATSDGTEAFF; CDR3 DNA: TGTGCCACCAGCGATGGAACTGAAGCTTTCTTT
D gene: NA; J gene: TRBJ1-5; clone size: few; V gene: TRBV29-1; CDR3 protein: CSVEIIGLPNQPQHF; CDR3 DNA: TGCAGCGTTGAAATAATCGGACTGCCCAATCAGCCCCAGCATTTT
D gene: NA; J gene: TRBJ2-2; clone size: NA; V gene: TRBV11-2; CDR3 protein: CASSPQQGTGGELFF; CDR3 DNA: TGTGCCAGCAGCCCGCAACAGGGTACGGGCGGGGAGCTGTTTTTT
D gene: TRBD1; J gene: TRBJ1-1; clone size: few; V gene: TRBV4-3; CDR3 protein: CASSQGQGAADTEAFF; CDR3 DNA: TGCGCCAGCAGCCAGGGACAGGGGGCAGCGGACACTGAAGCTTTCTTT
D gene: NA; J gene: TRBJ1-3; clone size: few; V gene: TRBV28; CDR3 protein: CASSLGGLPGNTIYF; CDR3 DNA: TGTGCCAGCAGTTTAGGGGGTTTACCTGGAAACACCATATATTTT
D gene: NA; J gene: TRBJ2-3; clone size: few; V gene: TRBV20-1; CDR3 protein: CSARDPMMTDTQYF; CDR3 DNA: TGCAGTGCTAGAGATCCCATGATGACAGATACGCAGTATTTT
D gene: NA; J gene: TRBJ2-7; clone size: NA; V gene: TRBV7-6; CDR3 protein: CASSLTGGLREQYF; CDR3 DNA: TGTGCCAGCAGCCTAACCGGGGGTTTGAGAGAGCAGTACTTC
D gene: NA; J gene: TRBJ1-4; clone size: many; V gene: TRBV7-9; CDR3 protein: CASSSTTATNEKLFF; CDR3 DNA: TGTGCCAGCAGCTCCACGACAGCCACTAATGAAAAACTGTTTTTT
D gene: NA; J gene: TRBJ1-4; clone size: NA; V gene: TRBV4-3; CDR3 protein: CASSQERSNEKLFF; CDR3 DNA: TGCGCCAGCAGCCAAGAACGGTCGAATGAAAAACTGTTTTTT
D gene: NA; J gene: TRBJ2-5; clone size: many; V gene: TRBV5-1; CDR3 protein: CASSLLGIGYQETQYF; CDR3 DNA: TGCGCCAGCAGCTTACTAGGGATCGGGTACCAAGAGACCCAGTACTTC
D gene: NA; J gene: TRBJ1-4; clone size: NA; V gene: TRBV7-9; CDR3 protein: CASSSWDGSEKLFF; CDR3 DNA: TGTGCCAGCAGCTCCTGGGACGGATCAGAAAAACTGTTTTTT
D gene: NA; J gene: TRBJ2-1; clone size: few; V gene: TRBV20-1; CDR3 protein: CSVRDFRGDEQFF; CDR3 DNA: TGCAGTGTTCGGGACTTCAGGGGGGATGAGCAGTTCTTC
D gene: NA; J gene: TRBJ2-1; clone size: few; V gene: TRBV2; CDR3 protein: CASSAARVDEQFF; CDR3 DNA: TGTGCCAGCAGTGCAGCCAGGGTGGATGAGCAGTTCTTC
D gene: TRBD1; J gene: TRBJ1-1; clone size: many; V gene: TRBV6-5; CDR3 protein: CASSLDRISSEAFF; CDR3 DNA: TGTGCCAGCAGTTTGGACAGGATAAGTTCTGAAGCTTTCTTT
D gene: TRBD1; J gene: TRBJ2-2; clone size: NA; V gene: TRBV7-6; CDR3 protein: CASSRRQGGTGELFF; CDR3 DNA: TGTGCCAGCAGCCGACGACAGGGCGGAACCGGGGAGCTGTTTTTT
D gene: NA; J gene: TRBJ1-1; clone size: many; V gene: TRBV7-3; CDR3 protein: CASSLTSGGTEAFF; CDR3 DNA: TGTGCCAGCAGCTTAACGTCGGGGGGCACTGAAGCTTTCTTT
D gene: NA; J gene: TRBJ2-2; clone size: NA; V gene: TRBV7-7; CDR3 protein: CASSPSESGELFF; CDR3 DNA: TGTGCCAGCAGCCCCTCGGAGAGTGGGGAGCTGTTTTTT
D gene: NA; J gene: TRBJ1-3; clone size: few; V gene: TRBV20-1; CDR3 protein: CSAFGGNSGNTIYF; CDR3 DNA: TGCAGTGCTTTCGGGGGGAATTCTGGAAACACCATATATTTT
D gene: NA; J gene: TRBJ1-6; clone size: NA; V gene: TRBV20-1; CDR3 protein: CSAPPLEGNNSPLHF; CDR3 DNA: TGCAGTGCTCCTCCCCTGGAAGGGAATAATTCACCCCTCCACTTT
D gene: NA; J gene: TRBJ1-1; clone size: many; V gene: TRBV5-1; CDR3 protein: CASSAGTLNTEAFF; CDR3 DNA: TGCGCCAGCAGCGCCGGGACGCTGAACACTGAAGCTTTCTTT
D gene: NA; J gene: TRBJ1-6; clone size: NA; V gene: TRBV4-3; CDR3 protein: CASSQAPDSVDSPLHF; CDR3 DNA: TGCGCCAGCAGCCAAGCTCCGGACAGCGTCGACTCACCCCTCCACTTT
D gene: NA; J gene: TRBJ2-7; clone size: few; V gene: TRBV20-1; CDR3 protein: CSAGNYRAGFYEQYF; CDR3 DNA: TGCAGTGCTGGAAATTACCGGGCCGGATTCTACGAGCAGTACTTC
D gene: NA; J gene: TRBJ1-2; clone size: NA; V gene: TRBV3-1; CDR3 protein: CASSQEKQGGIYF; CDR3 DNA: TGTGCCAGCAGCCAAGAGAAACAAGGAGGAATTTACTTC
D gene: NA; J gene: TRBJ2-2; clone size: NA; V gene: TRBV7-3; CDR3 protein: CASSPIGGPNTGELFF; CDR3 DNA: TGTGCCAGCAGCCCGATAGGGGGGCCGAACACCGGGGAGCTGTTTTTT
D gene: NA; J gene: TRBJ1-6; clone size: NA; V gene: TRBV5-4; CDR3 protein: CASSRIGANNSPLHF; CDR3 DNA: TGTGCCAGCAGCCGCATAGGGGCGAATAATTCACCCCTCCACTTT
D gene: TRBD1; J gene: TRBJ2-7; clone size: few; V gene: TRBV20-1; CDR3 protein: CSARDSRGQYEQYF; CDR3 DNA: TGCAGTGCTAGAGATAGCAGGGGGCAATACGAGCAGTACTTC
D gene: TRBD1; J gene: TRBJ2-3; clone size: few; V gene: TRBV7-3; CDR3 protein: CASSLTEGGRHKTDTQYF; CDR3 DNA: TGTGCCAGCAGCTTAACGGAAGGGGGCCGGCACAAGACAGATACGCAGTATTTT
D gene: TRBD2; J gene: TRBJ2-5; clone size: few; V gene: TRBV10-2; CDR3 protein: CASRTSGGDGGTQYF; CDR3 DNA: TGCGCCAGCCGGACTAGCGGGGGGGACGGGGGGACCCAGTACTTC
D gene: NA; J gene: TRBJ1-1; clone size: NA; V gene: TRBV19; CDR3 protein: CASRPYRDTEAFF; CDR3 DNA: TGTGCCAGTCGGCCATACAGGGACACTGAAGCTTTCTTT
D gene: NA; J gene: TRBJ2-1; clone size: NA; V gene: TRBV4-1; CDR3 protein: CASSRSPRASYNEQFF; CDR3 DNA: TGCGCCAGCAGCCGGTCGCCGCGGGCCAGTTACAATGAGCAGTTCTTC
D gene: TRBD2; J gene: TRBJ2-2; clone size: NA; V gene: TRBV5-1; CDR3 protein: CPSGPPAGGPNTGELFF; CDR3 DNA: TGCCCCAGCGGCCCGCCAGCGGGGGGGCCGAACACCGGGGAGCTGTTTTTT
D gene: NA; J gene: TRBJ2-1; clone size: few; V gene: TRBV20-1; CDR3 protein: CSASPGTPEGGEQFF; CDR3 DNA: TGCAGTGCTAGCCCCGGGACACCTGAGGGGGGTGAGCAGTTCTTC
D gene: TRBD2; J gene: TRBJ2-3; clone size: once; V gene: TRBV4-2; CDR3 protein: CASSSGSGGGEDTQYF; CDR3 DNA: TGTGCCAGCAGCTCCGGATCTGGCGGGGGTGAAGATACGCAGTATTTT
D gene: TRBD1; J gene: TRBJ2-7; clone size: few; V gene: TRBV7-7; CDR3 protein: CASSLAPGTAEGQYF; CDR3 DNA: TGTGCCAGCAGCTTAGCCCCCGGGACAGCCGAAGGGCAGTACTTC
D gene: NA; J gene: TRBJ2-3; clone size: NA; V gene: TRBV5-1; CDR3 protein: CASSLGMTDTQYF; CDR3 DNA: TGCGCCAGCAGCTTGGGGATGACAGATACGCAGTATTTT
D gene: NA; J gene: TRBJ2-3; clone size: NA; V gene: TRBV4-1; CDR3 protein: CASSQDSVSLIHTDTQYF; CDR3 DNA: TGCGCCAGCAGCCAAGATAGTGTCTCCTTAATTCACACAGATACGCAGTATTTT
D gene: NA; J gene: TRBJ2-1; clone size: NA; V gene: TRBV5-1; CDR3 protein: CASSGTGLGEQFF; CDR3 DNA: TGCGCCAGCAGCGGGACGGGGTTAGGGGAGCAGTTCTTC
D gene: TRBD2; J gene: TRBJ2-2; clone size: few; V gene: TRBV7-8; CDR3 protein: CASSQLAGGSSGELFF; CDR3 DNA: TGTGCCAGCAGCCAACTAGCGGGGGGTTCCTCCGGGGAGCTGTTTTTT
D gene: TRBD2; J gene: TRBJ2-3; clone size: NA; V gene: TRBV4-1; CDR3 protein: CASSQDRGENTDTQYF; CDR3 DNA: TGCGCCAGCAGCCAAGATCGGGGGGAGAACACAGATACGCAGTATTTT
D gene: NA; J gene: TRBJ1-2; clone size: few; V gene: TRBV20-1; CDR3 protein: CSAYYYGYTF; CDR3 DNA: TGCAGTGCTTATTACTATGGCTACACCTTC
D gene: NA; J gene: TRBJ2-3; clone size: NA; V gene: TRBV7-2; CDR3 protein: CASSEEDTQYF; CDR3 DNA: TGTGCCAGCAGTGAGGAAGATACGCAGTATTTT
D gene: NA; J gene: TRBJ1-2; clone size: NA; V gene: TRBV4-3; CDR3 protein: CASSTNLLSGLNYGYTF; CDR3 DNA: TGCGCCAGCAGCACTAACCTTTTGAGCGGGTTGAACTATGGCTACACCTTC
D gene: NA; J gene: TRBJ2-3; clone size: NA; V gene: TRBV7-3; CDR3 protein: CASRLQGFTDTQYF; CDR3 DNA: TGTGCCAGCAGACTACAGGGTTTCACAGATACGCAGTATTTT
D gene: NA; J gene: TRBJ2-1; clone size: NA; V gene: TRBV15; CDR3 protein: CATSREGVSGGDEQFF; CDR3 DNA: TGTGCCACCAGCAGAGAGGGAGTGTCCGGGGGCGATGAGCAGTTCTTC
D gene: NA; J gene: TRBJ1-1; clone size: few; V gene: TRBV2; CDR3 protein: CASSEDGGLMNTEAFF; CDR3 DNA: TGTGCCAGCAGTGAAGACGGGGGATTAATGAACACTGAAGCTTTCTTT
D gene: NA; J gene: TRBJ1-3; clone size: many; V gene: TRBV5-5; CDR3 protein: CASSLASSGNTIYF; CDR3 DNA: TGTGCCAGCAGCTTGGCCTCCTCTGGAAACACCATATATTTT
D gene: NA; J gene: TRBJ2-3; clone size: NA; V gene: TRBV18; CDR3 protein: CASSPPLDREGTDTQYF; CDR3 DNA: TGTGCCAGCTCACCACCGTTGGACAGGGAGGGGACAGATACGCAGTATTTT
D gene: TRBD1; J gene: TRBJ2-3; clone size: few; V gene: TRBV24-1; CDR3 protein: CAAGTDTDTQYF; CDR3 DNA: TGTGCCGCCGGGACAGACACAGATACGCAGTATTTT